The rows below give T cell receptor beta chains drawn from one sample of a study of post-analysis software for immune sequencing data. TCRdb itself ran the PCR reads through MiXCR, one entry per CDR3 protein. The sample contains more than 350,000 distinct CDR3 sequences, 35% to 45% of which appear only once. The sample comprised blood. Every receptor here comes from a girl aged 2-9 years with multiple sclerosis. CDR3s leave out the opening cysteine and the closing phenylalanine or tryptophan. The size entry is marked missing in some rows and otherwise reads once, few, many or a size class.

CDR3 protein: SVPARVGTPLHNEQF
J gene: TRBJ2-1
clone size: .
V gene: TRBV29-1

CDR3 protein: ASSLDGGNYEQY
J gene: TRBJ2-7
clone size: few
V gene: TRBV12-3/TRBV12-4

CDR3 protein: AISVDYNEQF
J gene: TRBJ2-1
clone size: few
V gene: TRBV10-3

CDR3 protein: SARESSDPYEQY
J gene: TRBJ2-7
clone size: .
V gene: TRBV20-1

CDR3 protein: ASTEDRGVPYEQY
J gene: TRBJ2-7
clone size: .
V gene: TRBV6-6

CDR3 protein: ASSQDPAQGYEKLF
J gene: TRBJ1-4
clone size: few
V gene: TRBV4-3

CDR3 protein: STSWSYNEQF
J gene: TRBJ2-1
clone size: .
V gene: TRBV29-1

CDR3 protein: AISESTAISYEQY
J gene: TRBJ2-7
clone size: once
V gene: TRBV10-3

CDR3 protein: ASINRDSYNEQF
J gene: TRBJ2-1
clone size: .
V gene: TRBV2

CDR3 protein: ATTRTGSGTEAF
J gene: TRBJ1-1
clone size: .
V gene: TRBV7-2

CDR3 protein: ASSLTGNNSPLH
J gene: TRBJ1-6
clone size: .
V gene: TRBV6-4

CDR3 protein: ASRTGVPTEAF
J gene: TRBJ1-1
clone size: .
V gene: TRBV2

CDR3 protein: ASTPRLTSGRSAGELF
J gene: TRBJ2-2
clone size: .
V gene: TRBV7-2

CDR3 protein: ATSDFSVQPQH
J gene: TRBJ1-5
clone size: .
V gene: TRBV24-1

CDR3 protein: VSSQDRPDTQY
J gene: TRBJ2-3
clone size: once
V gene: TRBV4-3

CDR3 protein: ASRRQGVGEAF
J gene: TRBJ1-1
clone size: .
V gene: TRBV6-5

CDR3 protein: ASSLLDDMETQY
J gene: TRBJ2-5
clone size: few
V gene: TRBV7-9

CDR3 protein: ASSLRDQPQH
J gene: TRBJ1-5
clone size: .
V gene: TRBV3-1

CDR3 protein: SARDRGFGAGVADTQY
J gene: TRBJ2-3
clone size: .
V gene: TRBV20-1

CDR3 protein: ASSTGTSGRWVNIQY
J gene: TRBJ2-4
clone size: few
V gene: TRBV5-1

CDR3 protein: ASSWSSAIRYNEQF
J gene: TRBJ2-1
clone size: few
V gene: TRBV5-1

CDR3 protein: ASSLSRGQVSPLH
J gene: TRBJ1-6
clone size: .
V gene: TRBV27

CDR3 protein: ASSFDSPNEQF
J gene: TRBJ2-1
clone size: .
V gene: TRBV28

CDR3 protein: ASTTNRVRQPQH
J gene: TRBJ1-5
clone size: .
V gene: TRBV6-1

CDR3 protein: ASISPGRETPY
J gene: TRBJ2-7
clone size: once
V gene: TRBV2

CDR3 protein: ASSLVGGQANQPQH
J gene: TRBJ1-5
clone size: few
V gene: TRBV7-9

CDR3 protein: ASSLGSGTGQF
J gene: TRBJ2-1
clone size: few
V gene: TRBV5-1